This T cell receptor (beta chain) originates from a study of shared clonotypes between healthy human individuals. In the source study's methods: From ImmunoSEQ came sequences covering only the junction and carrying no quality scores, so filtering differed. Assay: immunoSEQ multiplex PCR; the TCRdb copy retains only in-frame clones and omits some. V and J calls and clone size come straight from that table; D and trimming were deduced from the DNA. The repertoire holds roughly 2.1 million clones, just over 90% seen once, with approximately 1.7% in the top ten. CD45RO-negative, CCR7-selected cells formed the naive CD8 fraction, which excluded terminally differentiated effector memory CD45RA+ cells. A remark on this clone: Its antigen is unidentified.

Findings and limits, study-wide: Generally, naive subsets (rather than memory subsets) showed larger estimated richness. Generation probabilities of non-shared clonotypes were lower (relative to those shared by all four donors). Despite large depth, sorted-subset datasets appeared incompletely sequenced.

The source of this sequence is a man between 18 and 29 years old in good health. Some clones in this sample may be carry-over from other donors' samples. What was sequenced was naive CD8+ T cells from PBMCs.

The CDR3 here is CASSPGGALAGYTF. CDR3 bases: TGTGCCAGCAGCCCAGGGGGGGCGTTGGCCGGCTACACCTTC. This chain uses TRBV27 with TRBJ1-2; 7 nucleotides agree with TRBD1. Germline lookup yields CDR1 MNHEY and CDR2 SMNVEV (reference sequence). This CDR3 comprises 14 residues. The J segment lost 8 bases and the V segment lost 6 bases, leaving 12 bases of the junction unmatched.